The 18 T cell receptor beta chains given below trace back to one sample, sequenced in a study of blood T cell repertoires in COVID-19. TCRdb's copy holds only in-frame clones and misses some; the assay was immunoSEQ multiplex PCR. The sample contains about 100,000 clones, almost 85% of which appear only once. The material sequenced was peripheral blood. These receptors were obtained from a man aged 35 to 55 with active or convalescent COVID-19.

The CDR3 spells CASSTTGAGSDTQYF. DNA for the CDR3: TGTGCCAGTAGTACGACAGGGGCAGGGTCAGATACGCAGTATTTT. The chain carries TRBV19 and TRBJ2-3, with 8 bases aligning to TRBD1. The CDR3 sequence is 15 residues long. J lost 4 bases, V lost 4 bases, and 7 bases had no gene match. CDR1 is LNHDA and CDR2 is SQIVND in the germline V gene (reference sequence).

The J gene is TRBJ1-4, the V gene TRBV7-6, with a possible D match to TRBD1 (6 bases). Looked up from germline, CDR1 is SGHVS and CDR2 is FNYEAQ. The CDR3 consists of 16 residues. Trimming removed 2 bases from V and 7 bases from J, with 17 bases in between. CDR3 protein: CASSLRGFALAEKLFF. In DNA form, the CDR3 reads TGTGCCAGCAGCTTAAGGGGGTTCGCCCTCGCTGAAAAACTGTTTTTT.

The CDR3 protein is CASSGAGVPYSNQPQHF. The DNA of the CDR3 is TGTGCCAGCAGCGGAGCTGGCGTCCCCTATAGCAATCAGCCCCAGCATTTT. This rearrangement joins TRBV5-4 to TRBJ1-5, with D unclear. CDR1 SGHNT and CDR2 YYREEE come from the germline V gene (reference sequence). The CDR3 length is 17 residues. Trimming pared 4 bases from V and 0 bases from J, leaving 17 bases between.

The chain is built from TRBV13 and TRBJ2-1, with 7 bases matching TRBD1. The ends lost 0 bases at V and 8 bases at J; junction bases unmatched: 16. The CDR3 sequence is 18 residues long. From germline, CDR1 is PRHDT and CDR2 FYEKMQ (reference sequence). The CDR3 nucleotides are TGTGCCAGCAGCTTAGGTTTACTGGCGAGGGGGCTGATTGATGAGCAGTTCTTC. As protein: CASSLGLLARGLIDEQFF.

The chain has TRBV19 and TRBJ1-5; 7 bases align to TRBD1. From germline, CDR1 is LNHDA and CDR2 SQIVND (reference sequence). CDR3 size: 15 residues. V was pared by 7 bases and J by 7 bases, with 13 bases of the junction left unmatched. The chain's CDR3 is CASTRGGQKGQPQHF. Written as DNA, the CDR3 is TGTGCCAGTACTCGGGGGGGACAGAAGGGACAGCCCCAGCATTTT.

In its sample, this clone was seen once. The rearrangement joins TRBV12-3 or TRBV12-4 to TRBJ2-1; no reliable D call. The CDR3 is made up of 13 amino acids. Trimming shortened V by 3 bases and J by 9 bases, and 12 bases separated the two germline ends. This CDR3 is CASSLFVSSEQFF. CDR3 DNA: TGTGCCAGCAGTTTGTTTGTCTCTAGTGAGCAGTTCTTC.

The CDR3 nucleotides read TGTGCCAGCAGCCAACTAGCGGGGGGGACCACGCCCGAGCAGTACTTC. Its translation is CASSQLAGGTTPEQYF. The chain recombines TRBV3-1 (or the pseudogene TRBV3-2) with TRBJ2-7, with 12 positions matching TRBD2. V lost 2 bases and J lost 6; bases outside the gene matches: 8. Germline CDR1 is LGHDT and CDR2 is YNNKEL (reference sequence). CDR3 length: 16 residues.

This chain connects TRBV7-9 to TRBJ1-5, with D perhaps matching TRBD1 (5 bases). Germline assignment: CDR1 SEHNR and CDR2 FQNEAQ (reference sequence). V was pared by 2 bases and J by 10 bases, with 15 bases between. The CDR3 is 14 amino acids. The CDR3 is CASSLSGGISPQHF. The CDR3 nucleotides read TGTGCCAGCAGCTTAAGTGGGGGGATCAGCCCCCAGCATTTT.

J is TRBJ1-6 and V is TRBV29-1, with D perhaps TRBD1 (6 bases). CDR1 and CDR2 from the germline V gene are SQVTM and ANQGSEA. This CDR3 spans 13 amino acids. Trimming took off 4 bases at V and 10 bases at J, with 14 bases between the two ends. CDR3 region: CSVGDLRGSPLHF. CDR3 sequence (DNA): TGCAGCGTTGGGGACCTCAGGGGCTCACCCCTCCACTTT.

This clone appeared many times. CDR3 residues: CASSSRSIPGLMVVGEQYF. DNA for the CDR3: TGTGCCAGCAGCTCCCGCTCAATTCCGGGACTCATGGTGGTTGGCGAGCAGTACTTC. The chain employs TRBV7-3 and TRBJ2-7; D may be TRBD2 (6 bases). Germline V gene lookup returns CDR1 SGHTA and CDR2 FQGTGA. V lost 4 bases, J lost 6 bases, and 31 bases lay in between. CDR3 length: 19 amino acids.

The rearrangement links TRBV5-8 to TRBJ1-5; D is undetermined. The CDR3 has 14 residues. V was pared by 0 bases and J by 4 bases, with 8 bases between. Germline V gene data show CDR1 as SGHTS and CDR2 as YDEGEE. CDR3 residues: CASSLARGNQPQHF. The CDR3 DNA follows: TGTGCCAGCAGCTTGGCTAGAGGGAATCAGCCCCAGCATTTT.

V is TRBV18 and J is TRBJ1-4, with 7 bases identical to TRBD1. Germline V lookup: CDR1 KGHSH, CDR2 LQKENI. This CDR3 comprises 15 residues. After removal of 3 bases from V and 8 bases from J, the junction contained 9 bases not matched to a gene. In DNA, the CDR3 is TGTGCCAGCTCACCCCGGGACAGCGGTGGCGAAAAACTGTTTTTT. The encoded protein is CASSPRDSGGEKLFF. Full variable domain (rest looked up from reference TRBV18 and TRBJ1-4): NAGVMQNPRHLVRRRGQEARLRCSPMKGHSHVYWYRQLPEEGLKFMVYLQKENIIDESGMPKERFSAEFPKEGPSILRIQQVVRGDSAAYFCASSPRDSGGEKLFFGSGTQLSVL.

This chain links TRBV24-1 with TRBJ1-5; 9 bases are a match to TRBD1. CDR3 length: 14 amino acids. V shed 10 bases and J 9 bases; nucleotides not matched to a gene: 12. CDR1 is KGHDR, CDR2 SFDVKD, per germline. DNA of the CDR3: TGTGCCACTACCGGGACAGGGCAGCGTCCGCCCCAGCATTTT. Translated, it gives CATTGTGQRPPQHF.

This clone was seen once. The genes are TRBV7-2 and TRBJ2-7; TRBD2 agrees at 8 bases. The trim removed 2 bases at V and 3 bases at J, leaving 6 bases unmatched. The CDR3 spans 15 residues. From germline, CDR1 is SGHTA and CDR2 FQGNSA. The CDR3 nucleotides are TGTGCCAGCAGCTTAAGAGCGGGGGCCCTCTACGAGCAGTACTTC. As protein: CASSLRAGALYEQYF.

The CDR3 spells CAISDRGRDTQYF. The CDR3 DNA reads TGTGCCATCTCGGACAGGGGCCGGGATACGCAGTATTTT. The chain joins TRBV12-3 or TRBV12-4 to TRBJ2-3; 9 bases fit TRBD1. V lost 10 bases to trimming and J lost 6 bases; unmatched junction nucleotides: 8. The CDR3 spans 13 residues.

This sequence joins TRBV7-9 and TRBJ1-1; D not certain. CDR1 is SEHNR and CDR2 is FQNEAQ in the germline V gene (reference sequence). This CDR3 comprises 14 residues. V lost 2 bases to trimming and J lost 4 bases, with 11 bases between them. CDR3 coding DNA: TGTGCCAGCAGCTTATCCGTGAGAGGCACTGAAGCTTTCTTT. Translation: CASSLSVRGTEAFF. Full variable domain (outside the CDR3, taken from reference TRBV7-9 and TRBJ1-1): DTGVSQNPRHKITKRGQNVTFRCDPISEHNRLYWYRQTLGQGPEFLTYFQNEAQLEKSRLLSDRFSAERPKGSFSTLEIQRTEQGDSAMYLCASSLSVRGTEAFFGQGTRLTVV.

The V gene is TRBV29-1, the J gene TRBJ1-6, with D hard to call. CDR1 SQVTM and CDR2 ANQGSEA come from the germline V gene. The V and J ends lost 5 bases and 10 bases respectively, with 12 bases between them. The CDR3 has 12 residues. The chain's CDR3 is CSVQEPGSPLHF. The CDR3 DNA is TGCAGCGTTCAGGAACCGGGGTCACCCCTCCACTTT.

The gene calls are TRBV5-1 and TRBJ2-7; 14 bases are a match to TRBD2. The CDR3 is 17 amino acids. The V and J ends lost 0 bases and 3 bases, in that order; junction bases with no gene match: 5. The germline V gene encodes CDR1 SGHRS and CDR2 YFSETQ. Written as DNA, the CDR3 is TGCGCCAGCAGCTTGGCCGGGACTAGCGGGGGAGTCTACGAGCAGTACTTC. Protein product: CASSLAGTSGGVYEQYF.